These 20 T cell receptor beta chains were all obtained from the same sample, sequenced in a study of molecular identifiers for immune sequencing clone quantification. TCRdb re-called the PCR reads with MiXCR, one entry per CDR3 protein. The data hold 40,000 to 45,000 distinct CDR3 sequences, with 24% observed a single time. The sequencing input was naive CD8+ T cells from blood, with Jurkat cell RNA spiked in. The subset is: FACS-sorted CD8+CD4-CCR7+CD45RA+ naive T cells. The receptors here all came from a human donor in good health. Some libraries in this study had Jurkat cell RNA spiked in.

This clonotype was observed many times. V is TRBV2 and J is TRBJ1-4; D is possibly TRBD1 (5 bases). V lost 5 bases and J lost 4, with 8 bases in between. The CDR3 loop spans 13 amino acids. Per the germline V gene, CDR1 is SNHLY and CDR2 is FYNNEI. This CDR3 is CASSSGNNEKLFF. CDR3 coding DNA: TGTGCCAGCAGTTCAGGGAATAATGAAAAACTGTTTTTT.

V gene TRBV3-1 combines with J gene TRBJ2-5; D is uncertain. The germline V gene has CDR1 LGHDT and CDR2 YNNKEL (reference sequence). With 5 bases removed from V and 0 bases from J, the gap between germline ends came to 13 bases. This CDR3 spans 15 amino acids. CDR3 DNA sequence: TGTGCCAGCAGCTCGATGGACGGATACCAAGAGACCCAGTACTTC. Protein: CASSSMDGYQETQYF.

At least ten counts were recorded for this clonotype. The chain uses TRBV4-3 and TRBJ1-2, with no clear D. Germline CDR1 is LGHNA and CDR2 is YSLEER. The CDR3 consists of 16 residues. Trimming left V 0 bases short and J 8 bases short, with 19 bases between. CDR3 sequence (DNA): TGCGCCAGCAGCCAAGATCGGCCGTACAATCGTCACGGCTACACCTTC. It translates to CASSQDRPYNRHGYTF.

As regards this clonotype: A read error is possible here, since a much larger clone lies one base away. The rearrangement links TRBV5-8 to TRBJ1-5; D gene ambiguous. The V gene's germline CDR1 is SGHTS and CDR2 YDEGEE. There are 15 residues in the CDR3. The V and J ends lost 3 bases and 3 bases respectively, with 13 bases between them. CDR3 loop: CASSSGKASNQPQHF. The CDR3 DNA reads as TGTGCCAGCAGCTCCGGCAAGGCTTCCAATCAGCCCCAGCATTTT.

On this clonotype: A much more abundant neighbour one base away suggests this may be a read error. The chain carries TRBV19 and TRBJ1-1; the D is unclear. CDR1 and CDR2 (germline): LNHDA, SQIVND (reference sequence). V lost 5 bases and J 6 bases, leaving 16 bases between the germline ends. The CDR3 has 14 amino acids. Here the CDR3 reads CASSATGAYAEAFF. The CDR3 coding sequence is TGTGCCAGTAGTGCGACGGGCGCATACGCTGAAGCTTTCTTT. Combining the CDR3 with reference TRBV19 and TRBJ1-1 gives the whole variable domain DGGITQSPKYLFRKEGQNVTLSCEQNLNHDAMYWYRQDPGQGLRLIYYSQIVNDFQKGDIAEGYSVSREKKESFPLTVTSAQKNPTAFYLCASSATGAYAEAFFGQGTRLTVV.

This clonotype was counted ten times or more. The chain combines TRBV6-2 or TRBV6-3 with TRBJ2-1; 7 bases agree with TRBD2. This CDR3 has 13 residues. Germline values: CDR1 MNHEY, CDR2 SVGEGT. With V trimmed by 10 bases and J by 2 bases, 5 bases remained unmatched. Here the CDR3 reads CATLAETYNEQFF. CDR3 DNA: TGTGCCACCCTAGCGGAAACCTACAATGAGCAGTTCTTC.

This clonotype appeared many times. The rearrangement links TRBV11-3 to TRBJ2-1; 9 positions match TRBD2. From germline, CDR1 is SGHNT and CDR2 YENEEA. This CDR3 has 16 amino acids. Trimming at V came to 1 base and at J to 5 bases, leaving 6 bases not matched to a gene. The CDR3 sequence is CASSLVVAGADNEQFF. CDR3 nucleotide sequence: TGTGCCAGCAGCTTAGTGGTAGCGGGGGCCGACAATGAGCAGTTCTTC.

This clonotype has at least ten counts. V and J are TRBV4-3 and TRBJ1-3; D not certain. This CDR3 has 15 amino acids. V was shortened by 1 base and J by 6 bases, with 13 bases between the two germline ends. Germline CDR1 and CDR2: LGHNA and YSLEER. The CDR3 nucleotides are TGCGCCAGCAGCCAAGGGGTAGATGCTGCAAACACCATATATTTT. It yields the protein CASSQGVDAANTIYF.

Of note for this clonotype: A single base separates this from a much larger clone, so it may be a read error. The rearrangement uses TRBV7-9 and TRBJ1-1; 7 bases are shared with TRBD1. With V trimmed by 10 bases and J by 6 bases, 8 bases remained unmatched. This CDR3 is 12 amino acids long. From germline, CDR1 is SEHNR and CDR2 FQNEAQ (reference sequence). The CDR3 sequence: CATRGGTPEAFF. CDR3 coding DNA: TGTGCCACCAGGGGGGGAACGCCTGAAGCTTTCTTT. The complete variable domain, with remaining parts taken from reference TRBV7-9 and TRBJ1-1, reads DTGVSQNPRHKITKRGQNVTFRCDPISEHNRLYWYRQTLGQGPEFLTYFQNEAQLEKSRLLSDRFSAERPKGSFSTLEIQRTEQGDSAMYLCATRGGTPEAFFGQGTRLTVV.

This clonotype was seen at least ten times. This rearrangement joins TRBV7-9 to TRBJ2-3; 10 nucleotides agree with TRBD1. The CDR3 has 16 amino acids. Germline loops: CDR1 SEHNR, CDR2 FQNEAQ (reference sequence). V lost 5 bases to trimming and J lost 2 bases; unmatched junction nucleotides: 7. The CDR3 loop is CASSPGTGAYTDTQYF. DNA of the CDR3: TGTGCCAGCAGCCCGGGGACAGGGGCCTACACAGATACGCAGTATTTT.

In this sample, this clonotype turned up once. Since no conserved phenylalanine or tryptophan closes the CDR3, a read error is the likely cause. The rearrangement joins TRBV19 to TRBJ2-3, with TRBD1 as a possible D gene (6 bases). Trimming took 3 bases from V and 0 from J, leaving 10 bases between them. Germline CDR1 reads LNHDA; CDR2 reads SQIVND (reference sequence). The CDR3 is 15 residues long. CDR3 loop: CASSMGQRSTDTQYS. Here the CDR3 DNA reads TGTGCCAGTAGTATGGGACAACGTAGCACAGATACGCAGTATTCT.

This clonotype turned up a few times. V is TRBV4-1 and J is TRBJ2-5; 14 bases are shared with TRBD2. The CDR3 is 18 amino acids. Germline trimming cut 5 bases from V and 1 base from J; bases unmatched to any gene: 9. The germline V gene encodes CDR1 MGHRA and CDR2 YSYEKL. The CDR3 spells CASSDGTSGGPSQETQYF. The CDR3 nucleotides are TGCGCCAGCAGCGACGGGACTAGCGGGGGCCCTAGCCAAGAGACCCAGTACTTC.

Remarks on this clonotype: One base away lies a much larger clone, so this may be a sequencing read error. The genes are TRBV19 and TRBJ2-3, with 7 bases aligning to TRBD2. Germline V lookup: CDR1 LNHDA, CDR2 SQIVND (reference sequence). There are 13 residues in the CDR3. The CDR3 nucleotides read TGTGCCAGCGGGACTACCAGCACAGATAGGCAGTATTTT. This codes for CASGTTSTDRQYF.

This clonotype was detected many times. The rearrangement links TRBV5-1 to TRBJ1-5; 10 bases fit TRBD1. This CDR3 is built from 15 residues. Germline V gene sequence: CDR1 SGHRS, CDR2 YFSETQ. V lost 3 bases, J lost 3 bases, and 3 bases stayed unmatched. CDR3 DNA sequence: TGCGCCAGCAGCTCCGGGACAGGGGCCAATCAGCCCCAGCATTTT. This sequence encodes CASSSGTGANQPQHF.

The chain recombines TRBV27 with TRBJ2-7; D remains unclear. The germline gives CDR1 MNHEY, CDR2 SMNVEV (reference sequence). The length of the CDR3 is 13 residues. The germline V and J ends were trimmed by 0 bases and 4 bases, with 7 bases remaining between them. This chain's CDR3 is CASSLSGPYEQYF. The CDR3, as DNA: TGTGCCAGCAGTTTATCAGGGCCATACGAGCAGTACTTC.

On this clonotype itself: A read error may explain this, as a much larger clone is one base away. This chain links TRBV19 with TRBJ1-6; 8 bases fit TRBD1. The CDR3 is made up of 12 amino acids. Germline V gene data show CDR1 as LNHDA and CDR2 as SQIVND (reference sequence). CDR3 DNA: TGTGCCACTGGACAGGGCTCCTCACACCTCCACTTT. This translates into CATGQGSSHLHF.

V gene TRBV4-3 combines with J gene TRBJ1-5; TRBD1 is a possible D gene (6 bases). Deletions cut 3 bases from V and 4 bases from J, with 22 bases between. Germline V gene data show CDR1 as LGHNA and CDR2 as YSLEER. The CDR3 is 18 residues long. CDR3 region: CASSQDAKSKGGNQPQHF. CDR3 DNA: TGCGCCAGCAGCCAGGATGCGAAGTCCAAGGGGGGAAATCAGCCCCAGCATTTT.

This clonotype was detected many times. The rearrangement uses TRBV4-3 and TRBJ2-2; TRBD1 might be the D (5 bases). Trimming left V 0 bases short and J 0 bases short, with 11 bases between. Germline-derived CDR1 and CDR2 are LGHNA and YSLEER. The CDR3 covers 17 residues. The CDR3, as DNA: TGCGCCAGCAGCCAAGACAGGGTTCTTGCGAACACCGGGGAGCTGTTTTTT. Translation: CASSQDRVLANTGELFF.

This clonotype showed up many times. The genes are TRBV4-1 and TRBJ2-3; 7 positions match TRBD1. The trim removed 3 bases at V and 1 base at J, leaving 1 base unmatched. The CDR3 runs 14 residues. The germline CDR1 and CDR2 sequences are MGHRA and YSYEKL. The CDR3 DNA reads as TGCGCCAGCAGCCAGGGGACAGGCACAGATACGCAGTATTTT. Translated, it gives CASSQGTGTDTQYF.

Comment on this clonotype: A much larger clone is a single base away; this may be a read error. The J gene is TRBJ2-1, the V gene TRBV11-2; 8 nucleotides agree with TRBD2. V was clipped by 4 bases and J by 8 bases; unmatched bases: 7. Germline V gives CDR1 SGHAT, CDR2 FQNNGV. The CDR3 is made up of 14 amino acids. For the CDR3, the DNA is TGTGCCAGCAGCTCACCCGTCGGGGGGGATGAGCAGTTCTTC. Its translation is CASSSPVGGDEQFF.